This entry lists 3 T cell receptor beta chains sequenced from one sample in a study of T cells after yellow fever vaccination. Each CDR3 protein gets one entry after TCRdb re-called the 5' RACE reads with MiXCR. The sample shows 620,000 or so distinct CDR3 sequences, roughly an eighth of them seen only once. Sample: PBMCs, taken on the day of the yellow fever booster vaccination. Source of these receptors: a man in his thirties or forties who received the YFV17D yellow fever vaccine.

V and J are TRBV7-9 and TRBJ2-1, with TRBD2 matching 7 bases. Germline values: CDR1 SEHNR, CDR2 FQNEAQ (reference sequence). J was trimmed by 0 bases and V by 4 bases; bases with no gene match: 3. The CDR3 has 15 amino acids. CDR3 region: CASSSSGDSYNEQFF. The CDR3 DNA is TGTGCCAGCAGCTCTAGCGGTGACTCCTACAATGAGCAGTTCTTC.

The V and J genes are TRBV7-2 and TRBJ2-7, with 9 bases identical to TRBD2. CDR1 SGHTA and CDR2 FQGNSA come from the germline V gene. The CDR3 is made up of 14 amino acids. V shed 4 bases and J 4 bases; nucleotides not matched to a gene: 5. CDR3 bases: TGTGCCAGCAGCTCAACTAGCGGGTTGTACGAGCAGTACTTC. It translates to CASSSTSGLYEQYF.

The genes are TRBV30 and TRBJ2-7; D is possibly TRBD1 or TRBD2 (6 bases each). Germline CDR1 reads GTSNPN; CDR2 reads SVGIG (reference sequence). This CDR3 is 14 amino acids long. V lost 0 bases and J lost 3, with 12 bases in between. CDR3 DNA sequence: TGTGCCTGGAGTGTTAGTAAGGGGGGCTACGAGCAGTACTTC. This gives the protein CAWSVSKGGYEQYF.